The 12 T cell receptor beta chains listed next were all sequenced from one sample in a study of identifying expanded T cells in peripheral blood. The method was immunoSEQ multiplex PCR; TCRdb's version includes in-frame clones alone and lacks a portion of them. This sample has tens of thousands of clones, with around 83% found just once. Sequencing input: blood. The source of these receptors is a person between 18 and 69 years old in good health.

This clone was seen a few times. The chain employs TRBV30 and TRBJ1-3; D not certain. V was pared by 6 bases and J by 2 bases, with 8 bases between. The CDR3 spans 12 residues. Germline assignment: CDR1 GTSNPN and CDR2 SVGIG (reference sequence). The CDR3 sequence is CACPRPGNTIYF. CDR3 in DNA: TGTGCCTGTCCTCGTCCTGGAAACACCATATATTTT.

This clone is medium-sized by share. J is TRBJ1-1 and V is TRBV9, with TRBD1 matching 8 bases. The CDR3 has 15 residues. Losses at the gene ends were 0 bases for V and 1 base for J; bases not matched to a gene: 2. From germline, CDR1 is SGDLS and CDR2 YYNGEE. The CDR3 here is CASSVVGQANTEAFF. As DNA, the CDR3 is TGTGCCAGCAGCGTAGTGGGACAGGCGAACACTGAAGCTTTCTTT. The variable domain in full, with the rest retrieved from reference TRBV9 and TRBJ1-1, is DSGVTQTPKHLITATGQRVTLRCSPRSGDLSVYWYQQSLDQGLQFLIQYYNGEERAKGNILERFSAQQFPDLHSELNLSSLELGDSALYFCASSVVGQANTEAFFGQGTRLTVV.

The table lists this clone with a count of one. The chain couples TRBV2 to TRBJ2-7; maybe TRBD1 (6 bases). V dropped 5 bases and J dropped 4 bases, with 18 bases sitting between them. This CDR3 comprises 15 residues. Germline V gene sequence: CDR1 SNHLY, CDR2 FYNNEI. The CDR3 is CASSKRTVGGYEQYF. CDR3 sequence (DNA): TGTGCCAGCAGTAAAAGGACAGTCGGTGGGTACGAGCAGTACTTC. Looking up the rest from reference TRBV2 and TRBJ2-7 gives the full variable domain: EPEVTQTPSHQVTQMGQEVILRCVPISNHLYFYWYRQILGQKVEFLVSFYNNEISEKSEIFDDQFSVERPDGSNFTLKIRSTKLEDSAMYFCASSKRTVGGYEQYFGPGTRLTVT.

Here the CDR3 DNA reads TGCGCCAGCAGCCTTGACGACAGGGAATATGGACCCCTCCACTTT. Encoded protein: CASSLDDREYGPLHF. This sequence joins TRBV5-1 and TRBJ1-6; TRBD1 aligns across 7 bases. With 4 bases clipped from V and 12 bases from J, the junction kept 13 bases outside the gene matches. Germline CDR1 and CDR2: SGHRS and YFSETQ. This CDR3 contains 15 residues.

V usage is TRBV7-2 and J usage is TRBJ2-5, with D tentatively TRBD1 (5 bases). The ends were cut back, 5 bases at V and 4 bases at J, with 11 bases in the middle. The CDR3 covers 13 residues. Germline V CDR1 and CDR2: SGHTA, FQGNSA. The CDR3 loop is CASSKGSGETQYF. CDR3 nucleotide sequence: TGTGCCAGCAGCAAGGGGTCGGGAGAGACCCAGTACTTC.

The V and J genes are TRBV7-9 and TRBJ1-4; 7 bases line up with TRBD1. CDR1 is SEHNR, CDR2 FQNEAQ, per germline (reference sequence). The CDR3 loop spans 16 amino acids. The J segment lost 4 bases and the V segment lost 5 bases, leaving 10 bases of the junction unmatched. CDR3 region: CASSPRTGLNNEKLFF. In DNA form, the CDR3 reads TGTGCCAGCAGCCCAAGGACAGGCCTCAATAATGAAAAACTGTTTTTT.

The chain employs TRBV6-4 and TRBJ1-2; D gene uncertain. CDR3 length: 19 residues. V lost 5 bases, J lost 5 bases, and 30 bases lay in between. Germline assignment: CDR1 MRHNA and CDR2 SNTAGT. CDR3 coding DNA: TGTGCCAGCAGTCCCGAGGGTTTCGGAAACTTCGGCCCCCTTTATGGCTACACCTTC. This translates into CASSPEGFGNFGPLYGYTF.

The chain is built from TRBV5-4 and TRBJ1-3; D is unclear. With 4 bases removed from V and 4 bases from J, the gap between germline ends came to 12 bases. The CDR3 covers 14 residues. Per germline, CDR1 SGHNT and CDR2 YYREEE (reference sequence). CDR3 in amino acids: CASSVWMSGNTIYF. DNA of the CDR3: TGTGCCAGCAGCGTCTGGATGTCCGGAAACACCATATATTTT.

The chain uses TRBV7-9 and TRBJ2-7; possibly TRBD1 for D (5 bases). Trimming removed 11 bases at V and 2 bases at J, with 19 bases between. From germline, CDR1 is SEHNR and CDR2 FQNEAQ (reference sequence). The CDR3 sequence is 14 residues long. CDR3 nucleotides: TGTGCCGGTAGCCTGACAGAAAGTCCCTACGAGCAGTACTTC. This translates into CAGSLTESPYEQYF.

As to this clone: The junction shows a germline mismatch at one end, possibly a read error. The chain is built from TRBV27 and TRBJ1-2; 7 positions match TRBD1. This CDR3 is 12 amino acids long. Germline V CDR1 and CDR2: MNHEY, SMNVEV (reference sequence). CDR3 bases: TGTGCCAGCAGTAAGAGCGGACAGGCAAATAGCTTC. It yields the protein CASSKSGQANSF.

The rearrangement joins TRBV5-1 to TRBJ1-1; 9 nucleotides line up with TRBD1. The germline gives CDR1 SGHRS, CDR2 YFSETQ. This CDR3 spans 15 amino acids. The trim removed 4 bases at V and 5 bases at J, leaving 9 bases unmatched. CDR3 region: CASSISGQGNTEAFF. The CDR3 DNA reads TGCGCCAGCAGCATTAGCGGACAGGGGAATACTGAAGCTTTCTTT.

V and J are TRBV25-1 and TRBJ1-2; unclear D gene. CDR1 is MGHDK, CDR2 SYGVNS, per germline. Trimming shortened V by 3 bases and J by 7 bases, and 9 bases separated the two germline ends. This CDR3 has 12 amino acids. This CDR3 is CASSDNRVGYTF. The CDR3 nucleotides read TGTGCCAGCAGTGACAACAGAGTTGGCTACACCTTC.